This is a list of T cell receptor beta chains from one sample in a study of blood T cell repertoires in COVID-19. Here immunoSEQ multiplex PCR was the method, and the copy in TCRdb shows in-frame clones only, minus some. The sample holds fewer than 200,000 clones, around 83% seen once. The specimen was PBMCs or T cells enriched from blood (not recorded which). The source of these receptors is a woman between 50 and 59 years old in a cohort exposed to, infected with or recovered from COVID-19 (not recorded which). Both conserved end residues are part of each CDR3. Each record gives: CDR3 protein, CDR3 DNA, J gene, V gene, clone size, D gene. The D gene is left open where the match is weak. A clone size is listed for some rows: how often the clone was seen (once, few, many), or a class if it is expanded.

cdr3_aa: CASSRGGGQPQHF
cdr3_nt: TGTGCCAGCAGTCGGGGGGGCGGTCAGCCCCAGCATTTT
j_call: TRBJ1-5
v_call: TRBV2
clone_size: -
d_call: -

cdr3_aa: CASRLGQGQETQYF
cdr3_nt: TGTGCCAGCAGGTTGGGACAGGGCCAAGAGACCCAGTACTTC
j_call: TRBJ2-5
v_call: TRBV7-9
clone_size: -
d_call: TRBD1

cdr3_aa: CASSLSGGNSYEQYF
cdr3_nt: TGTGCCAGCAGTCTTAGCGGCGGAAACTCCTACGAGCAGTACTTC
j_call: TRBJ2-7
v_call: TRBV13
clone_size: -
d_call: -

cdr3_aa: CASSLHPSAGGPNEQFF
cdr3_nt: TGTGCCAGCAGCTTACATCCCTCGGCGGGGGGGCCAAATGAGCAGTTCTTC
j_call: TRBJ2-1
v_call: TRBV9
clone_size: once
d_call: TRBD2

cdr3_aa: CAISTQGSGNTIYF
cdr3_nt: TGTGCCATCAGTACTCAGGGCTCTGGAAACACCATATATTTT
j_call: TRBJ1-3
v_call: TRBV10-3
clone_size: -
d_call: -

cdr3_aa: CASSLDRLADTQYF
cdr3_nt: TGTGCCAGCAGCTTGGACAGGTTAGCAGATACGCAGTATTTT
j_call: TRBJ2-3
v_call: TRBV5-6
clone_size: -
d_call: -

cdr3_aa: CASSTGTGAEKLFF
cdr3_nt: TGTGCCAGCAGCACCGGGACAGGGGCTGAAAAACTGTTTTTT
j_call: TRBJ1-4
v_call: TRBV9
clone_size: -
d_call: TRBD1

cdr3_aa: CSVSREAGTEAFF
cdr3_nt: TGCAGCGTTAGTAGAGAGGCGGGCACTGAAGCTTTCTTT
j_call: TRBJ1-1
v_call: TRBV29-1
clone_size: -
d_call: -

cdr3_aa: CATTDSVSDTDTQYF
cdr3_nt: TGTGCCACCACCGATAGCGTGTCGGACACAGATACGCAGTATTTT
j_call: TRBJ2-3
v_call: TRBV24-1
clone_size: -
d_call: -

cdr3_aa: CARLAEEQFF
cdr3_nt: TGTGCCAGACTAGCGGAAGAGCAGTTCTTC
j_call: TRBJ2-1
v_call: TRBV6-9
clone_size: -
d_call: TRBD2

cdr3_aa: CASSLDPPGGADTQYF
cdr3_nt: TGTGCCAGCAGCTTAGATCCCCCCGGAGGGGCAGATACGCAGTATTTT
j_call: TRBJ2-3
v_call: TRBV11-2
clone_size: -
d_call: -

cdr3_aa: CASRRGTGKGEQYF
cdr3_nt: TGTGCCAGCAGGAGGGGGACAGGGAAAGGCGAGCAGTACTTC
j_call: TRBJ2-7
v_call: TRBV2
clone_size: -
d_call: TRBD1

cdr3_aa: CASSLGQRNEKLFF
cdr3_nt: TGTGCCAGCAGCCTGGGACAGCGTAATGAAAAACTGTTTTTT
j_call: TRBJ1-4
v_call: TRBV7-2
clone_size: -
d_call: TRBD1

cdr3_aa: CASSFQGAEKLFF
cdr3_nt: TGTGCCAGCAGCTTTCAGGGGGCGGAAAAACTGTTTTTT
j_call: TRBJ1-4
v_call: TRBV5-4
clone_size: -
d_call: TRBD1

cdr3_aa: CASSLVGRGLSEAFF
cdr3_nt: TGCGCCAGCAGCTTGGTTGGTAGGGGGCTATCTGAAGCTTTCTTT
j_call: TRBJ1-1
v_call: TRBV5-1
clone_size: -
d_call: TRBD1

cdr3_aa: CASSLGLAGMTDTQYF
cdr3_nt: TGTGCCAGCAGTTTAGGACTAGCGGGGATGACAGATACGCAGTATTTT
j_call: TRBJ2-3
v_call: TRBV28
clone_size: -
d_call: TRBD2

cdr3_aa: CASSVVQYNEQFF
cdr3_nt: TGTGCCAGCAGTGTCGTCCAGTACAATGAGCAGTTCTTC
j_call: TRBJ2-1
v_call: TRBV2
clone_size: -
d_call: -

cdr3_aa: CASSLAGTYEQYF
cdr3_nt: TGTGCCAGCAGTTTGGCGGGGACCTACGAGCAGTACTTC
j_call: TRBJ2-7
v_call: TRBV27
clone_size: -
d_call: -